Below are 26 T cell receptor beta chains sequenced from a single sample in a study of persistence of HIV-infected CD4 T cells. Their target antigens are unknown. Sequencing used immunoSEQ version 4 in survey mode. The assay was immunoSEQ multiplex PCR, and TCRdb's table has in-frame clones only and misses some. The sample comprises about 32,000 clones, 60% to 75% of which are singletons, and roughly 1.4% rests with the top ten. The stimulus was an HIV-1 Gag 15-mer peptide pool, about 1 ug/peptide/mL. CD4+ T cells upregulating both CD40 ligand and CD69 were sorted as responding cells. The specimen comprised CD4+ T cells sorted from PBMCs after approximately 19-hour stimulation, sampled from a patient who received antiretroviral therapy. The receptors were sampled from an adult man with HIV who was CMV-seropositive.

This chain links TRBV19 with TRBJ1-1; D remains unclear. From germline, CDR1 is LNHDA and CDR2 SQIVND (reference sequence). There are 14 residues in the CDR3. The germline V and J ends were trimmed by 1 base and 7 bases, with 13 bases remaining between them. The chain's CDR3 is CASSIGWQSYEAFF. As DNA, the CDR3 is TGTGCCAGTAGTATAGGATGGCAGAGCTATGAAGCTTTCTTT. Together with reference TRBV19 and TRBJ1-1, the CDR3 gives the full variable domain: DGGITQSPKYLFRKEGQNVTLSCEQNLNHDAMYWYRQDPGQGLRLIYYSQIVNDFQKGDIAEGYSVSREKKESFPLTVTSAQKNPTAFYLCASSIGWQSYEAFFGQGTRLTVV.

The rearrangement joins TRBV4-1 to TRBJ1-1; TRBD1 agrees at 8 bases. V dropped 4 bases and J dropped 5; count of bases not matched to a gene: 12. CDR3 size: 16 residues. CDR1 is MGHRA, CDR2 YSYEKL, per germline. The CDR3 region is CASSRRSDRGSTEAFF. The CDR3 DNA follows: TGCGCCAGCAGCCGTCGTTCCGACAGGGGTAGTACTGAAGCTTTCTTT.

This chain links TRBV3-1 (or the pseudogene TRBV3-2) with TRBJ1-2, with TRBD1 matching over 9 bases. The CDR3 contains 15 residues. V was clipped by 1 base and J by 6 bases; unmatched bases: 6. The germline V gene has CDR1 LGHDT and CDR2 YNNKEL (reference sequence). CDR3 loop: CASSQGDRVTDGYTF. The DNA of the CDR3 is TGTGCCAGCAGCCAAGGGGACAGGGTTACGGATGGCTACACCTTC.

The rearrangement links TRBV19 to TRBJ2-1; TRBD2 agrees at 16 bases. Germline V lookup: CDR1 LNHDA, CDR2 SQIVND (reference sequence). V trimming: 5 bases; J trimming: 8 bases; junction bases outside the gene matches: 9. The CDR3 is 17 amino acids. CDR3: CASSPGTSGGVSDEQFF. CDR3 bases: TGTGCCAGTAGTCCTGGGACTAGCGGGGGGGTTAGCGATGAGCAGTTCTTC.

The chain joins TRBV24-1 to TRBJ1-5, with 8 bases aligning to TRBD1. V lost 3 bases and J lost 4; bases outside the gene matches: 7. The V gene's germline CDR1 is KGHDR and CDR2 SFDVKD. This CDR3 is 16 amino acids long. In nucleotides, the CDR3 is TGTGCCACCAGTGATACCCGACAGGGGCCAAATCAGCCCCAGCATTTT. Encoded protein: CATSDTRQGPNQPQHF.

The J gene is TRBJ2-1, the V gene TRBV28, with D perhaps TRBD1 or TRBD2 (5 bases each). Germline CDR1 reads MDHEN; CDR2 reads SYDVKM. Trimming left V 7 bases short and J 5 bases short, with 9 bases between. The CDR3 runs to 12 residues. The chain's CDR3 is CASTWGNNEQFF. Written as DNA, the CDR3 is TGTGCCAGCACCTGGGGGAACAATGAGCAGTTCTTC.

The V and J genes are TRBV11-2 and TRBJ1-5; D unclear. This CDR3 spans 13 amino acids. V lost 5 bases, J lost 9 bases, and 14 bases lay in between. Germline CDR1 is SGHAT and CDR2 is FQNNGV. The CDR3, as DNA: TGTGCCAGCAGCCAAGACCGTAACGGGCCCCAGCATTTT. Residues: CASSQDRNGPQHF.

This chain connects TRBV27 to TRBJ2-7; 7 nucleotides line up with TRBD1. V was clipped by 4 bases and J by 5 bases; unmatched bases: 11. The germline V gene has CDR1 MNHEY and CDR2 SMNVEV (reference sequence). The CDR3 runs 15 residues. The CDR3 sequence: CASSSRQGRTDEQYF. CDR3 nucleotides: TGTGCCAGCAGTTCACGACAGGGAAGAACGGACGAGCAGTACTTC.

The chain is built from TRBV15 and TRBJ1-5; the D gene is possibly TRBD1 (6 bases). CDR3 length equals 16 residues. Germline V gene sequence: CDR1 LNHNV, CDR2 YYDKDF (reference sequence). Trimming cost V 4 bases and J 4 bases, with 17 bases left between them. The CDR3 spells CATSTIGGRPNQPQHF. CDR3 sequence (DNA): TGTGCCACCAGCACCATAGGGGGACGGCCGAATCAGCCCCAGCATTTT.

The chain carries TRBV7-8 and TRBJ1-1; perhaps TRBD1 as D (5 bases). Germline CDR1 and CDR2: SGHVS and FQNEAQ. The V end lost 5 bases, the J end lost 2 bases, and 9 bases lay between the germline ends. CDR3 length equals 13 residues. CDR3 sequence: CASSRDVNTEAFF. DNA for the CDR3: TGTGCCAGCAGCAGGGACGTAAACACTGAAGCTTTCTTT.

The chain couples TRBV29-1 to TRBJ2-1, with D tentatively TRBD1 (6 bases). The CDR3 runs to 14 residues. Per germline, CDR1 SQVTM and CDR2 ANQGSEA. V was shortened by 5 bases and J by 6 bases, with 17 bases between the two germline ends. The CDR3 loop is CSVLRDTGPNEQFF. CDR3 DNA: TGCAGCGTTTTACGGGACACCGGTCCCAATGAGCAGTTCTTC.

The rearrangement uses TRBV12-3 or TRBV12-4 and TRBJ1-2; D gene ambiguous. V dropped 1 base and J dropped 5 bases, with 8 bases sitting between them. The CDR3 is 13 amino acids. The CDR3 bases are TGTGCCAGCAGTTTAGGTCCAGCTTATGGCTACACCTTC. Translation: CASSLGPAYGYTF.

This clone was found a few times. The chain recombines TRBV5-5 with TRBJ2-7; D is perhaps TRBD1 (5 bases). Germline values: CDR1 SGHKS, CDR2 YYEKEE (reference sequence). CDR3 size: 15 residues. V shed 4 bases and J shed 2 bases, with 16 bases lying between them. The DNA for the CDR3 is TGTGCCAGCAGCCCATTTCAGGGAAACCCCTACGAGCAGTACTTC. Translated, it gives CASSPFQGNPYEQYF. The full variable domain, its missing parts supplied by reference TRBV5-5 and TRBJ2-7, is DAGVTQSPTHLIKTRGQQVTLRCSPISGHKSVSWYQQVLGQGPQFIFQYYEKEERGRGNFPDRFSARQFPNYSSELNVNALLLGDSALYLCASSPFQGNPYEQYFGPGTRLTVT.

The CDR3 DNA reads TGTGCCAGCATGGCGGGATATGAGCAGTTCTTC. Translating gives CASMAGYEQFF. The V and J genes are TRBV2 and TRBJ2-1, with D perhaps TRBD2 (6 bases). The V gene's germline CDR1 is SNHLY and CDR2 FYNNEI. The V end lost 7 bases, the J end lost 8 bases, and 9 bases lay between the germline ends. The CDR3 covers 11 residues. The full variable domain, with the rest looked up from reference TRBV2 and TRBJ2-1, is EPEVTQTPSHQVTQMGQEVILRCVPISNHLYFYWYRQILGQKVEFLVSFYNNEISEKSEIFDDQFSVERPDGSNFTLKIRSTKLEDSAMYFCASMAGYEQFFGPGTRLTVL.

V is TRBV6-5 and J is TRBJ1-6; TRBD1 aligns across 7 bases. J lost 10 bases, V lost 4 bases, and 7 bases had no gene match. The germline V gene encodes CDR1 MNHEY and CDR2 SVGAGI. The CDR3 is 14 residues long. The CDR3 is CASSSWTGGSPLHF. The CDR3 DNA sequence: TGTGCCAGCAGTTCATGGACAGGAGGATCACCCCTCCACTTT.

The gene calls are TRBV19 and TRBJ2-1; D uncertain. Germline V lookup: CDR1 LNHDA, CDR2 SQIVND (reference sequence). The CDR3 length is 15 residues. Deletions cut 3 bases from V and 0 bases from J, with 9 bases between. Here the CDR3 reads CASSIGWSSYNEQFF. In nucleotides, the CDR3 is TGTGCCAGTAGTATTGGGTGGAGCTCCTACAATGAGCAGTTCTTC. Supplemented by reference TRBV19 and TRBJ2-1, the full variable domain reads DGGITQSPKYLFRKEGQNVTLSCEQNLNHDAMYWYRQDPGQGLRLIYYSQIVNDFQKGDIAEGYSVSREKKESFPLTVTSAQKNPTAFYLCASSIGWSSYNEQFFGPGTRLTVL.

The rearrangement links TRBV30 to TRBJ1-3; D is undetermined. Trimming shortened V by 2 bases and J by 0 bases, and 5 bases separated the two germline ends. This CDR3 region has 13 residues. CDR1 is GTSNPN and CDR2 is SVGIG in the germline V gene (reference sequence). CDR3 sequence (DNA): TGTGCCTGGAGTATCAGCTCTGGAAACACCATATATTTT. It codes for CAWSISSGNTIYF.

This clone came up once. The rearrangement joins TRBV14 to TRBJ1-1, with D unclear. Germline CDR1 reads SGHDN; CDR2 reads FVKESK. Trimming pared 0 bases from V and 10 bases from J, leaving 21 bases between. The CDR3 has 16 amino acids. CDR3 in amino acids: CASSQDIGRGGLGAFF. The DNA of the CDR3 is TGTGCCAGCAGCCAAGATATCGGTAGAGGAGGCTTGGGAGCTTTCTTT.

The rearrangement uses TRBV2 and TRBJ2-3, with 7 bases identical to TRBD2. Germline CDR1 reads SNHLY; CDR2 reads FYNNEI. CDR3 length equals 14 residues. The junction had 2 bases not matched to a gene; V was cut back by 4 bases and J by 1 base. CDR3 in DNA: TGTGCCAGCAGTGCCCGGGGGGGCACAGATACGCAGTATTTT. Protein sequence: CASSARGGTDTQYF.

The V and J genes are TRBV19 and TRBJ1-4; perhaps TRBD1 as D (5 bases). Deletions cut 5 bases from V and 8 bases from J, with 18 bases between. This CDR3 region has 15 residues. In germline, CDR1 is LNHDA, CDR2 SQIVND (reference sequence). CDR3 sequence (DNA): TGTGCCAGTAGTGAAAGGAGGGGAGGCGCGGAAAAACTGTTTTTT. It translates to CASSERRGGAEKLFF.

The rearrangement links TRBV7-8 to TRBJ2-7, with 8 bases fitting TRBD1. After removal of 7 bases from V and 3 bases from J, the junction contained 2 bases not matched to a gene. Germline CDR1 is SGHVS and CDR2 is FQNEAQ. The CDR3 is 12 residues long. This CDR3 reads CASTDRGYEQYF. CDR3 DNA sequence: TGTGCCAGCACCGACAGGGGCTACGAGCAGTACTTC.

This sequence joins TRBV4-1 and TRBJ2-2; 8 positions agree with TRBD1. This CDR3 contains 18 residues. Germline-derived CDR1 and CDR2 are MGHRA and YSYEKL. The J segment lost 1 base and the V segment lost 1 base, leaving 8 bases of the junction unmatched. This chain's CDR3 is CASSQVGQGAGNTGELFF. CDR3 DNA: TGCGCCAGCAGCCAAGTCGGGCAGGGGGCTGGGAACACCGGGGAGCTGTTTTTT.

The chain couples TRBV29-1 to TRBJ1-2; 11 bases fit TRBD1. The V and J ends lost 5 bases and 6 bases, in that order; junction bases with no gene match: 5. CDR3 size: 13 residues. Germline V lookup: CDR1 SQVTM, CDR2 ANQGSEA. The DNA of the CDR3 is TGCAGCGTTTCCGGGACAGGGGGAGATGGCTACACCTTC. It yields the protein CSVSGTGGDGYTF.

V usage is TRBV5-1 and J usage is TRBJ2-1; the D gene is possibly TRBD1 (6 bases). In germline, CDR1 is SGHRS, CDR2 YFSETQ. The CDR3 is 17 amino acids. Trimming cost V 3 bases and J 5 bases, with 21 bases left between them. In DNA, the CDR3 is TGCGCCAGCAGCTATGACAGGAACAAGAGATACCACAATGAGCAGTTCTTC. Protein: CASSYDRNKRYHNEQFF.

The V call is TRBV2, the J call TRBJ1-1, with D perhaps matching TRBD1 (5 bases). The CDR3 has 15 residues. CDR1 and CDR2 (germline): SNHLY, FYNNEI. The germline V and J ends were trimmed by 6 bases and 1 base, with 15 bases remaining between them. CDR3 nucleotide sequence: TGTGCCAGCAGGCCTAGGGCCGGGACGAACACTGAAGCTTTCTTT. Its translation: CASRPRAGTNTEAFF.

The rearrangement links TRBV23-1 to TRBJ1-1; D may be TRBD1 (5 bases). TRBV23-1 is marked as an open reading frame, function uncertain. The ends were cut back, 1 base at V and 11 bases at J, with 8 bases in the middle. The CDR3 has 11 amino acids. The CDR3 DNA follows: TGCGCCAGCAGTCAATTTTGGGGGGCTTTCTTT. Its protein is CASSQFWGAFF.